Below, one T cell receptor beta chain is given with its context. This CDR3 is built from 16 residues. CDR1 is SGHRS, CDR2 YFSETQ, per germline. Trimming removed 0 bases from V and 4 bases from J; junction bases left unmatched: 9. The source of the sample is a study of Tregs in tolerant kidney transplant recipients. The protocol was immunoSEQ multiplex PCR, while the TCRdb copy is restricted to in-frame clones and leaves out a portion. The sample has about 240,000 clones; roughly four fifths are singletons. This TCR was recovered from a human donor in good health. The sample taken for sequencing was CD4+ T cells from blood. The V call is TRBV5-1, the J call TRBJ2-7, with 8 nucleotides matching TRBD2. CDR3: CASSLGGGRPGYEQYF. In DNA form, the CDR3 reads TGCGCCAGCAGCTTGGGGGGCGGGAGGCCTGGTTACGAGCAGTACTTC.